This T cell receptor (beta chain) was identified during a study of T cell repertoires in cytomegalovirus infection (dated 2019 in TCRdb). Concerning the study at large: The peptide stimulations were aimed at well-studied HLA-B-restricted epitopes as well as recently identified HLA-C-restricted CMV epitopes, whose presentation resists viral immunomodulation. Donor HLA type was relevant to the analysis, as public TCR beta signatures indicated carriage of CMV infection together with the matching HLA type.

Sequencing was carried out with an Illumina HiSeq 1500. The raw public reads went through TCRdb reprocessing: fastp at Q25, MiXCR clone calling, in-frame beta chains kept. Each CDR3 protein appears once, grouped with its most common genes and DNA. The sample includes around 710,000 distinct CDR3 sequences, with 25% to 30% observed a single time. Roughly 14% of the sample is taken by the ten largest. The treatment or condition label here, explained by the study, means: in vitro stimulation with specific CMV peptide epitopes to enrich CMV-specific T cells. Remarks on this clonotype: Its antigen target is currently unknown. Qualities for individual bases were not recorded, and no much larger clone is one base off.

Findings and caveats that apply to the study as a whole: In both this cohort and an independent cohort of approximately 350 donors, the cumulative frequency of public TCR beta family members distinguished carriers of CMV infection plus the relevant HLA type. The ex vivo response was dominated by HLA-C-restricted CMV-specific TCR beta clonotypes, which also provided the single most frequent clonotype in two of eight donors.

The material sequenced was cultured CD8+ T cells from PBMCs, taken from culture after CMV antigen stimulation. This clonotype was obtained from a human donor in good health (CMV status not recorded). Some clones in this sample may be carry-over from other donors' samples.

The CDR3 is CASSLSPTNSPLHF. The sequenced DNA: TGTGCCAGCAGCTTGAGTCCCACTAATTCACCCCTCCACTTT. Recombination linked TRBV7-6 to TRBJ1-6, with the D gene too uncertain to name. For CDR1 and CDR2, the germline V gene lists SGHVS and FNYEAQ. The CDR3 runs 14 amino acids, cysteine and phenylalanine included. Just the 42-base CDR3 DNA is kept, in frame starting at base 1. V sheds 3 bases and J sheds 6 bases, leaving 9 bases between their ends.